The 27 T cell receptor beta chains listed next were all sequenced from one sample in a study of spatial heterogeneity in lung cancer. The antigens of these receptors remain unknown. As to time point: sample taken at primary tumor resection. General study results and limits: Intratumoral expanded alpha and beta TCR counts were found to track tumor mutation counts.

TCRdb re-called the 5' RACE reads through MiXCR, storing one row per CDR3 protein. The data contain approximately 230 distinct CDR3 sequences, less than 45% of them singletons. The starting material was lung tumor tissue, obtained at surgery. Receptors were obtained from a female donor with early-stage non-small cell lung cancer.

This clonotype was seen a handful of times. Within a library made for alpha chains, this beta chain is off target, and its count is uninformative. This sequence joins TRBV7-2 and TRBJ2-7, with D unresolved. Germline V gives CDR1 SGHTA, CDR2 FQGNSA. The germline V and J ends were trimmed by 6 bases and 5 bases, with 20 bases remaining between them. The CDR3 runs to 15 residues. The CDR3 sequence is CASSRRAVPSDEQYF. DNA for the CDR3: TGTGCCAGCAGTCGCCGGGCTGTTCCCAGCGACGAGCAGTACTTC.

Regarding this clonotype: Within a library made for alpha chains, this beta chain is off target, and its count is uninformative. CDR3 sequence (DNA): TGTGCCAGCAGCCCCGAGTTCAATGAGCAGTTCTTC. Encoded protein: CASSPEFNEQFF. This rearrangement joins TRBV7-9 to TRBJ2-1, with D unclear. V dropped 5 bases and J dropped 6 bases, with 8 bases sitting between them. Germline V gene sequence: CDR1 SEHNR, CDR2 FQNEAQ (reference sequence). The CDR3 consists of 12 residues.

This clonotype was observed a few times. For a library built for alpha chains, this beta chain is a stray read; little rests on its size. The rearrangement links TRBV10-3 to TRBJ2-3; D not resolved. This CDR3 spans 12 amino acids. Germline V gene lookup returns CDR1 ENHRY and CDR2 SYGVKD. V lost 0 bases to trimming and J lost 5 bases, with 3 bases between them. The CDR3 DNA is TGTGCCATCAGTGAGTCGCAAGATACGCAGTATTTT. Translated, it gives CAISESQDTQYF.

This clonotype turned up a few times. This beta chain is an off-target read within a library intended for alpha chains, so its frequency means little. This sequence joins TRBV7-9 and TRBJ2-3; D may be TRBD1 or TRBD2 (5 bases each). Germline loops: CDR1 SEHNR, CDR2 FQNEAQ (reference sequence). The length of the CDR3 is 12 residues. V was trimmed by 5 bases and J by 4 bases, leaving 7 bases between them. CDR3 nucleotide sequence: TGTGCCAGCAGCCGGGGCGCAGATACGCAGTATTTT. As protein: CASSRGADTQYF.

Points on this clonotype: This beta chain is off target for a library built for alpha chains, so its abundance means little. The rearrangement uses TRBV3-1 and TRBJ2-4, with D hard to call. Germline V gives CDR1 LGHDT, CDR2 YNNKEL (reference sequence). Trimming shortened V by 0 bases and J by 9 bases, and 15 bases separated the two germline ends. The CDR3 loop spans 15 amino acids. The DNA for the CDR3 is TGTGCCAGCAGCCAAGAAAGGGCCGGTTTTAGCATTCAGTACTTC. It specifies CASSQERAGFSIQYF.

As for this clonotype: This beta chain appears as a stray read in a library generated for alpha chains; its size is not informative. The gene calls are TRBV21-1 and TRBJ2-2; TRBD2, as called in the table, went unchecked against the DNA. TRBV21-1 is deemed a pseudogene. The CDR3 is 19 residues long. CDR3 protein: CASSKKLAGGPVNTGELFF. The CDR3 coding sequence is TGTGCCAGCAGCAAGAAACTAGCGGGAGGACCCGTAAACACCGGGGAGCTGTTTTTT.

In regard to this clonotype: This beta chain is off target for a library built for alpha chains, so its abundance means little. The CDR3 DNA follows: TGTGCCAGCAGCTTCTCCTCCGGGACTGTATCCTACGAGCAGTACTTC. Its translation: CASSFSSGTVSYEQYF. This rearrangement joins TRBV7-9 to TRBJ2-7, with TRBD2 as a possible D gene (6 bases). Germline assignment: CDR1 SEHNR and CDR2 FQNEAQ (reference sequence). Deletions cut 3 bases from V and 1 base from J, with 16 bases between. The CDR3 runs to 16 residues.

Comment on this clonotype: Because this beta chain is a stray read in a library intended to capture alpha chains, its abundance should not be given much weight. The chain couples TRBV12-3 or TRBV12-4 to TRBJ1-2; D gene ambiguous. The V gene lost 2 bases and the J gene lost 6 bases, with 7 bases spanning the gap. This CDR3 comprises 12 residues. CDR3 loop: CASSLPGDGYTF. The CDR3 region has the DNA TGTGCCAGCAGTTTACCTGGGGATGGCTACACCTTC.

Concerning this clonotype: The library was prepared for alpha chains; this beta chain is a stray read, so its frequency means little. V is TRBV18 and J is TRBJ2-7; D is perhaps TRBD1 (5 bases). The germline V gene encodes CDR1 KGHSH and CDR2 LQKENI. The CDR3 length is 14 residues. V was clipped by 0 bases and J by 2 bases, with 8 bases between them. Written as DNA, the CDR3 is TGTGCCAGCTCACCACCGGCAGGGCCCTACGAGCAGTACTTC. This sequence encodes CASSPPAGPYEQYF.

Details on this clonotype: This beta chain is a stray read from a library made for alpha chains; its abundance is not meaningful. The chain is built from TRBV28 and TRBJ2-2; D unresolved. Trimming left V 6 bases short and J 6 bases short, with 11 bases between. This CDR3 spans 13 amino acids. From germline, CDR1 is MDHEN and CDR2 SYDVKM. The CDR3 region has the DNA TGTGCCAGCAGCCCGCCTCCCCCCGGGGAGCTGTTTTTT. This gives the protein CASSPPPPGELFF.

Concerning this clonotype: This beta chain is a stray sequence in a library constructed for alpha chains; its clone size is not meaningful. This chain joins TRBV7-9 and TRBJ2-7, with 7 bases lining up with TRBD1. The CDR3 has 13 amino acids. V gave up 5 bases and J gave up 4 bases; unmatched junction bases: 5. The germline V gene has CDR1 SEHNR and CDR2 FQNEAQ (reference sequence). The CDR3 nucleotides are TGTGCCAGCAGCCCAGGGACAGAGTACGAGCAGTACTTC. Protein: CASSPGTEYEQYF. The full variable domain, completed using reference TRBV7-9 and TRBJ2-7, is DTGVSQNPRHKITKRGQNVTFRCDPISEHNRLYWYRQTLGQGPEFLTYFQNEAQLEKSRLLSDRFSAERPKGSFSTLEIQRTEQGDSAMYLCASSPGTEYEQYFGPGTRLTVT.

This clonotype was seen only a few times. This beta chain is off target for a library built for alpha chains, so its abundance means little. This chain connects TRBV7-9 to TRBJ2-7, with TRBD1 as a possible D gene (6 bases). This CDR3 is 14 amino acids long. Germline CDR1 SEHNR, CDR2 FQNEAQ (reference sequence). Trimming pared 6 bases from V and 6 bases from J, leaving 18 bases between. CDR3 coding DNA: TGTGCCAGCAGACGTTACAGGGAAAAGGGCGAGCAGTACTTC. Protein product: CASRRYREKGEQYF.

This clonotype was seen a few times. For a library built for alpha chains, this beta chain is a stray read; little rests on its size. The chain links TRBV28 to TRBJ2-7; the match to TRBD2 covers 12 bases. The germline CDR1 and CDR2 sequences are MDHEN and SYDVKM. Trimming took 6 bases from V and 3 from J; bases not matched to a gene: 3. The CDR3 loop spans 14 amino acids. This CDR3 reads CASRLTSGSYEQYF. CDR3 nucleotides: TGTGCCAGCAGATTGACTAGCGGGAGCTACGAGCAGTACTTC.

Points on this clonotype: As an off-target read in a library built for alpha chains, this beta chain has a frequency of little significance. The chain has TRBV9 and TRBJ2-1; 11 bases agree with TRBD2. J was trimmed by 5 bases and V by 0 bases; bases with no gene match: 1. The CDR3 runs 15 residues. Germline CDR1 and CDR2: SGDLS and YYNGEE. The CDR3 region has the DNA TGTGCCAGCAGCGTAGCTAGCGGGGGGCACAATGAGCAGTTCTTC. Protein sequence: CASSVASGGHNEQFF.

Of note for this clonotype: Since the library was made to target alpha chains, this beta chain is a stray read and its abundance is not meaningful. The chain recombines TRBV3-1 with TRBJ2-3; 8 bases match TRBD2. The J segment lost 1 base and the V segment lost 4 bases, leaving 1 base of the junction unmatched. CDR1 and CDR2 (germline): LGHDT, YNNKEL (reference sequence). The CDR3 runs 14 residues. Here the CDR3 reads CASSPRGGTDTQYF. CDR3 nucleotides: TGTGCCAGCAGCCCGCGGGGGGGCACAGATACGCAGTATTTT.

Remarks on this clonotype: As an off-target read in a library built for alpha chains, this beta chain has a frequency of little significance. This chain uses TRBV19 with TRBJ2-1; no clear D gene. The CDR3 has 14 residues. Trimming removed 2 bases from V and 3 bases from J, with 8 bases in between. Per germline, CDR1 LNHDA and CDR2 SQIVND (reference sequence). DNA of the CDR3: TGTGCCAGTAGTATAACGGCCAGCTACAATGAGCAGTTCTTC. Protein sequence: CASSITASYNEQFF. The full variable domain, in which reference TRBV19 and TRBJ2-1 provide the parts outside the CDR3, is DGGITQSPKYLFRKEGQNVTLSCEQNLNHDAMYWYRQDPGQGLRLIYYSQIVNDFQKGDIAEGYSVSREKKESFPLTVTSAQKNPTAFYLCASSITASYNEQFFGPGTRLTVL.

This clonotype occurred a few times. This beta chain is a stray read from a library made for alpha chains; its abundance is not meaningful. The CDR3 region has the DNA TGTGCCAGTAGTATCGACCCAGGGTTAGGGGCCAACGTCCTGACTTTC. Translation gives CASSIDPGLGANVLTF. The chain employs TRBV19 and TRBJ2-6; a weak D match, TRBD1 (5 bases). Germline CDR1 and CDR2: LNHDA and SQIVND (reference sequence). V was pared by 3 bases and J by 4 bases, with 13 bases between. This CDR3 is 16 amino acids long.

Comment on this clonotype: For a library built for alpha chains, this beta chain is a stray read; little rests on its size. CDR3 bases: TGCGCCAGCAGCTTGCAGGGGCGCATGGATGAGCAGTTCTTC. It codes for CASSLQGRMDEQFF. V gene TRBV5-1 combines with J gene TRBJ2-1; D is possibly TRBD1 (6 bases). Germline loops: CDR1 SGHRS, CDR2 YFSETQ. Between the trimmed V and J ends, which lost 1 base and 8 bases, there was a span of 13 bases. The CDR3 consists of 14 residues.

This clonotype was counted a few times. With the library built for alpha chains, this beta chain is off target and its frequency is not meaningful. This sequence joins TRBV6-5 and TRBJ2-3, with 9 bases identical to TRBD2. This CDR3 comprises 15 residues. Germline V gene lookup returns CDR1 MNHEY and CDR2 SVGAGI. V dropped 5 bases and J dropped 1; count of bases not matched to a gene: 4. The chain's CDR3 is CASSLSGSGTDTQYF. CDR3 DNA: TGTGCCAGCAGTCTTAGCGGGAGTGGCACAGATACGCAGTATTTT.

In regard to this clonotype: Being off target in a library aimed at alpha chains, this beta chain has a size of little meaning. This sequence joins TRBV6-2 or TRBV6-3 and TRBJ2-2, with TRBD1 identical over 7 bases. The ends lost 7 bases at V and 7 bases at J; junction bases unmatched: 6. Germline assignment: CDR1 MNHEY and CDR2 SVGEGT. CDR3 size: 13 residues. CDR3 protein: CASTRQGGGELFF. The CDR3, as DNA: TGTGCCAGCACCCGACAGGGCGGCGGGGAGCTGTTTTTT.

On this clonotype: This beta chain is off target for a library built for alpha chains, so its abundance means little. The CDR3 is CASSQDISGGADEQFF. The CDR3 DNA reads TGTGCCAGCAGCCAAGATATTAGCGGGGGGGCGGATGAGCAGTTCTTC. The chain combines TRBV4-2 with TRBJ2-1; 11 positions match TRBD2. The V gene end was trimmed by 0 bases and the J gene end by 8 bases; junction bases not matched to a gene: 6. The CDR3 totals 16 residues. The germline gives CDR1 LGHNA, CDR2 YNFKEQ.

This clonotype is a singleton in its sample. This beta chain represents an off-target read in a library built for alpha chains; its size is of limited meaning. This chain connects TRBV5-1 to TRBJ2-1; D gene ambiguous. Trimming stripped 4 bases from V and 0 bases from J, with 8 bases between. Germline V gene sequence: CDR1 SGHRS, CDR2 YFSETQ. This CDR3 has 14 residues. The CDR3 coding sequence is TGCGCCAGCAGCCTCATGAGCTCCTACAATGAGCAGTTCTTC. Translated: CASSLMSSYNEQFF.

The sample holds a few counts of this clonotype. This beta chain is off target for a library built for alpha chains, so its abundance means little. The rearrangement uses TRBV29-1 and TRBJ2-5, with D tentatively TRBD1 (5 bases). The CDR3 has 17 residues. Looked up from germline, CDR1 is SQVTM and CDR2 is ANQGSEA. V shed 4 bases and J shed 4 bases, with 25 bases lying between them. CDR3 region: CSVAGFRVETVRETQYF. The CDR3 coding sequence is TGCAGCGTTGCTGGATTCAGGGTTGAAACAGTCCGAGAGACCCAGTACTTC.

On this clonotype: With the library built for alpha chains, this beta chain is off target and its frequency is not meaningful. The chain links TRBV2 to TRBJ2-7; 11 bases line up with TRBD1. This CDR3 spans 14 amino acids. CDR1 is SNHLY, CDR2 FYNNEI, per germline. After removal of 6 bases from V and 3 bases from J, the junction contained 4 bases not matched to a gene. The CDR3 region has the DNA TGTGCCAGCAGGCCTGGGACAGGGGGCTACGAGCAGTACTTC. Its protein product is CASRPGTGGYEQYF.

This clonotype was detected only a few times. Since it is a stray read in a library aimed at alpha chains, this beta chain has a size that is not meaningful. The rearrangement joins TRBV4-1 to TRBJ1-2, with a tentative D call TRBD1 (5 bases). Germline V gene data show CDR1 as MGHRA and CDR2 as YSYEKL. V lost 1 base and J 2 bases, leaving 5 bases between the germline ends. This CDR3 region has 13 residues. CDR3 sequence reads: CASSQGGNYGYTF. Written as DNA, the CDR3 is TGCGCCAGCAGCCAAGGGGGGAACTATGGCTACACCTTC.

This clonotype occurred a few times. With the library built for alpha chains, this beta chain is off target and its frequency is not meaningful. DNA for the CDR3: TGCGCCAGCAGCTCAAGGGGGAATGAGCAGTTCTTC. Amino acid sequence: CASSSRGNEQFF. This sequence joins TRBV5-1 and TRBJ2-1, with a tentative D call TRBD1 (6 bases). Trimming shortened V by 3 bases and J by 7 bases, and 8 bases separated the two germline ends. Germline CDR1 is SGHRS and CDR2 is YFSETQ. The CDR3 has 12 amino acids.

Only a few counts were recorded for this clonotype. This beta chain slipped into a library made for alpha chains as a stray read, so its size is not meaningful. J is TRBJ2-2 and V is TRBV6-6; 9 bases map to TRBD1. CDR3 length: 14 residues. Trimming cost V 5 bases and J 8 bases; bases outside gene matches: 6. Germline CDR1 reads MNHNY; CDR2 reads SVGAGI (reference sequence). The CDR3 coding sequence is TGTGCCAGCAGTCGAGGACAGGGGACTGGGGAGCTGTTTTTT. As protein: CASSRGQGTGELFF.